The next 18 T cell receptor beta chains were all read from a single sample in a study of vaccination and CD4 T cells after COVID-19. The Oncomine TCR Beta short-read assay was what sequenced the DNA obtained from cultured CD4+ T cells. TCRdb processed the PCR reads anew with MiXCR; each CDR3 protein has one entry. The sample contains 9,500 to 11,000 distinct CDR3 sequences, 65% to 80% of which appear only once. These receptors are not linked to any known antigen. Indicated treatment: roughly ten-day PBMC culture with coronavirus spike peptide pools or control peptides (ViraFEST assay). What was sequenced was CD4+ T cells from blood, cultured in vitro. The receptors were sampled from a human donor who had recovered from COVID-19.

This clonotype appeared once. The chain uses TRBV6-2 or TRBV6-3 and TRBJ2-1; D is ambiguous. The CDR3 spans 14 residues. CDR1 is MNHEY, CDR2 SVGEGT, per germline. V was clipped by 4 bases and J by 0 bases, with 7 bases between them. The CDR3 region is CASSFPGSYNEQFF. CDR3 bases: TGTGCCAGCAGTTTTCCGGGCTCCTACAATGAGCAGTTCTTC.

This chain joins TRBV29-1 and TRBJ1-2; 8 nucleotides match TRBD1. Losses at the gene ends were 7 bases for V and 7 bases for J; bases not matched to a gene: 8. This CDR3 comprises 12 residues. Per the germline V gene, CDR1 is SQVTM and CDR2 is ANQGSEA. The CDR3, as DNA: TGCAGCGCTCGACAGGGGTTGACTGGCTACACCTTC. Translation: CSARQGLTGYTF.

This clonotype was seen only a few times. V usage is TRBV20-1 and J usage is TRBJ2-5; D may be TRBD2 (6 bases). V gave up 5 bases and J gave up 5 bases, with 15 bases separating them. Germline values: CDR1 DFQATT, CDR2 SNEGSKA (reference sequence). The length of the CDR3 is 13 residues. DNA of the CDR3: TGCAGTGCTGCTGCGACGGCGGGGGAGACCCAGTACTTC. It yields the protein CSAAATAGETQYF.

This clonotype was observed once. The chain is built from TRBV7-2 and TRBJ2-5; 15 bases are a match to TRBD2. The CDR3 extends over 17 amino acids. V shed 0 bases, J shed 5 bases, and the junction held 4 bases outside the gene matches. Germline CDR1 is SGHTA and CDR2 is FQGNSA. CDR3 residues: CASSLARTSGRDETQYF. CDR3 nucleotide sequence: TGTGCCAGCAGCTTAGCCCGGACTAGCGGGAGGGATGAGACCCAGTACTTC.

Only a few counts were recorded for this clonotype. The chain carries TRBV20-1 and TRBJ1-1; the D is unclear. This CDR3 is built from 15 residues. Germline lookup yields CDR1 DFQATT and CDR2 SNEGSKA (reference sequence). Trimming removed 6 bases from V and 0 bases from J, with 17 bases in between. The chain's CDR3 is CSARPGLGVNTEAFF. CDR3 in DNA: TGCAGTGCCCGGCCCGGACTAGGAGTGAACACTGAAGCTTTCTTT.

The rearrangement uses TRBV7-2 and TRBJ2-1, with a weak D call TRBD2 (5 bases). This CDR3 spans 15 amino acids. Germline CDR1 and CDR2: SGHTA and FQGNSA. Trimming pared 0 bases from V and 8 bases from J, leaving 14 bases between. CDR3 sequence (DNA): TGTGCCAGCAGCTTAGCGCTAGCTCTGGACCATGAGCAGTTCTTC. The encoded protein is CASSLALALDHEQFF.

J is TRBJ1-6 and V is TRBV28; 9 nucleotides agree with TRBD1. This CDR3 has 16 amino acids. V shed 3 bases and J 6 bases; nucleotides not matched to a gene: 6. Germline CDR1 MDHEN, CDR2 SYDVKM. CDR3 in DNA: TGTGCCAGCAGTTTCTACGGACAGGGGTCTAATTCACCCCTCCACTTT. It is translated as CASSFYGQGSNSPLHF.

The gene calls are TRBV27 and TRBJ2-5; possibly TRBD2 for D (5 bases). The CDR3 sequence is 14 residues long. V lost 5 bases and J lost 1, with 11 bases in between. CDR1 and CDR2 from the germline V gene are MNHEY and SMNVEV (reference sequence). The CDR3 region is CASSPRRGQETQYF. CDR3 in DNA: TGTGCCAGCAGTCCCAGACGGGGCCAAGAGACCCAGTACTTC.

The chain couples TRBV2 to TRBJ1-2; 7 bases fit TRBD1. Germline CDR1 is SNHLY and CDR2 is FYNNEI. This CDR3 is 12 amino acids long. V shed 6 bases, J shed 6 bases, and the junction held 4 bases outside the gene matches. DNA of the CDR3: TGTGCCAGCAGATTGACAGGGAATGGCTACACCTTC. Residues: CASRLTGNGYTF.

The chain joins TRBV28 to TRBJ1-6, with 8 bases that match TRBD1. The V gene end was trimmed by 6 bases and the J gene end by 10 bases; junction bases not matched to a gene: 5. The CDR3 loop spans 13 amino acids. From germline, CDR1 is MDHEN and CDR2 SYDVKM. The CDR3 spells CASRPDRGSPLHF. CDR3 nucleotides: TGTGCCAGCAGGCCTGACAGGGGATCACCCCTCCACTTT.

A few counts support this clonotype. This chain uses TRBV20-1 with TRBJ1-2; maybe TRBD1 (5 bases). The CDR3 extends over 14 amino acids. Trimming removed 7 bases at V and 1 base at J, with 16 bases between. Germline CDR1 is DFQATT and CDR2 is SNEGSKA (reference sequence). In DNA, the CDR3 is TGCAGTGTTAAACTAACGGGGGTTAACTATGGCTACACCTTC. Protein sequence: CSVKLTGVNYGYTF.

The genes are TRBV24-1 and TRBJ1-2; D possibly corresponds to TRBD1 (5 bases). The CDR3 has 14 amino acids. Germline loops: CDR1 KGHDR, CDR2 SFDVKD. V gave up 6 bases and J gave up 7 bases, with 17 bases separating them. Written as DNA, the CDR3 is TGTGCCACCAGTCCAAGGACGGGGGGAAGTGGCTACACCTTC. Its protein is CATSPRTGGSGYTF.

This clonotype appeared a few times. The genes are TRBV7-2 and TRBJ1-2; tentatively, D is TRBD1 (6 bases). The V end was cut by 4 bases, the J end by 4 bases, with 10 bases between. The CDR3 is made up of 13 amino acids. The germline CDR1 and CDR2 sequences are SGHTA and FQGNSA. The CDR3 reads CASSSQGIYGYTF. The CDR3 DNA is TGTGCCAGCAGCTCTCAGGGGATCTATGGCTACACCTTC.

Here the CDR3 reads CATSEQHRNYGYTF. CDR3 bases: TGTGCCACCAGTGAACAACACCGTAACTATGGCTACACCTTC. This chain uses TRBV24-1 with TRBJ1-2; unclear D gene. Germline V gene sequence: CDR1 KGHDR, CDR2 SFDVKD. This CDR3 comprises 14 residues. Trimming left V 4 bases short and J 1 base short, with 9 bases between.

CDR3 loop: CASSLSRGGGAYEQYF. In nucleotides, the CDR3 is TGTGCCAGCAGTTTATCGAGGGGCGGAGGGGCCTACGAGCAGTACTTC. This chain links TRBV27 with TRBJ2-7; tentative D call: TRBD2 (6 bases). Trimming left V 0 bases short and J 2 bases short, with 14 bases between. The germline gives CDR1 MNHEY, CDR2 SMNVEV (reference sequence). The CDR3 has 16 residues.

This chain uses TRBV6-1 with TRBJ2-7, with TRBD1 identical over 10 bases. Germline CDR1 MNHNS, CDR2 SASEGT. This CDR3 comprises 14 residues. The junction had 3 bases not matched to a gene; V was cut back by 5 bases and J by 2 bases. CDR3 sequence reads: CASSRTGGAYEQYF. The CDR3 region has the DNA TGTGCCAGCAGTAGGACAGGGGGGGCCTACGAGCAGTACTTC.

This rearrangement joins TRBV7-2 to TRBJ1-2, with D perhaps TRBD1 (6 bases). Germline-derived CDR1 and CDR2 are SGHTA and FQGNSA. This CDR3 is 13 amino acids long. V lost 2 bases and J lost 8, with 12 bases in between. The CDR3 DNA reads TGTGCCAGCAGCTTATACGAAGGGGGGGGCTACACCTTC. It translates to CASSLYEGGGYTF.

The J gene is TRBJ1-6, the V gene TRBV6-1; 7 bases agree with TRBD1. Germline V gene data show CDR1 as MNHNS and CDR2 as SASEGT. The length of the CDR3 is 14 residues. V trimming: 6 bases; J trimming: 11 bases; junction bases outside the gene matches: 10. CDR3 amino acids: CASRTTGAWAPLHF. Here the CDR3 DNA reads TGTGCCAGCAGGACTACAGGGGCCTGGGCACCCCTCCACTTT.